The 27 T cell receptor beta chains presented below share a single source sample, sequenced in a study of CXCR3-negative and CXCR3-positive naive CD8 T cells. UMI labels and 5' RACE were used to prepare the TRB cDNA libraries. TCRdb re-called the 5' RACE reads and gives one entry per CDR3 protein, without DNA. The sample data list 90,000 to 100,000 distinct CDR3 sequences. Which antigens these TCRs recognize remains unknown. Study-wide results and caveats: When CXCR3-positive naive cells were set against CXCR3-negative naive cells, the former had more hydrophobic TRB CDR3s.

Sequenced: naive CXCR3+ CD8+ T cells from blood. Subset here: CD45RO-CCR7+CD27+CD95- naive CD8+ T cells expressing CXCR3 (TNR3+). The receptors derive from a human donor in good health. Some clones in this sample may be carry-over from other donors' samples.

The chain has TRBV7-9 and TRBJ2-3; no DNA is available, so the TRBD1 call from TCRdb remains unchecked. The CDR3 sequence is 19 residues long. Germline loops: CDR1 SEHNR, CDR2 FQNEAQ (reference sequence). The chain's CDR3 is CASNLRGSRWPGSTDTQYF.

The chain combines TRBV19 with TRBJ2-5; checking the TCRdb D call of TRBD1 is not possible without DNA. The CDR3 has 13 amino acids. Germline V gene data show CDR1 as LNHDA and CDR2 as SQIVND (reference sequence). The CDR3 sequence: CATGQGRQETQYF. Based on the CDR3 plus reference TRBV19 and TRBJ2-5, the full variable domain is DGGITQSPKYLFRKEGQNVTLSCEQNLNHDAMYWYRQDPGQGLRLIYYSQIVNDFQKGDIAEGYSVSREKKESFPLTVTSAQKNPTAFYLCATGQGRQETQYFGPGTRLLVL.

The J gene is TRBJ2-5, the V gene TRBV3-1; the TRBD1 assignment by TCRdb is unverifiable without DNA. The CDR3 spans 15 residues. In germline, CDR1 is LGHDT, CDR2 YNNKEL (reference sequence). CDR3 in amino acids: CASSPDRGRPETQYF.

The chain uses TRBV29-1 and TRBJ2-1; TCRdb calls TRBD2, which cannot be checked without DNA. CDR1 and CDR2 (germline): SQVTM, ANQGSEA. This CDR3 has 14 amino acids. The chain's CDR3 is CSVEVGRGGREQFF.

The chain carries TRBV29-1 and TRBJ2-7; absent DNA, TCRdb's TRBD1 call cannot be checked. Germline CDR1 is SQVTM and CDR2 is ANQGSEA. The CDR3 totals 12 residues. The CDR3 sequence: CSVKYRGDEQYF.

The V call is TRBV7-2, the J call TRBJ1-5; TCRdb calls TRBD1, which cannot be checked without DNA. This CDR3 is 15 amino acids long. Germline-derived CDR1 and CDR2 are SGHTA and FQGNSA. The CDR3 sequence: CASSPSGMGYQPQHF.

The rearrangement links TRBV19 to TRBJ2-2; the TCRdb D gene call, TRBD1, has no DNA to confirm it. The CDR3 is made up of 15 amino acids. Germline-derived CDR1 and CDR2 are LNHDA and SQIVND (reference sequence). CDR3 loop: CASSIAGVVTGELFF.

CDR3 protein: CASSSWTETNYGYTF. The J gene is TRBJ1-2, the V gene TRBV7-8; TCRdb outputs TRBD1, but without DNA this stays unchecked. The CDR3 has 15 residues. Germline lookup yields CDR1 SGHVS and CDR2 FQNEAQ.

This CDR3 is CASSQERKRKETQYF. This sequence joins TRBV28 and TRBJ2-5. The CDR3 has 15 amino acids. The V gene's germline CDR1 is MDHEN and CDR2 SYDVKM. Using reference TRBV28 and TRBJ2-5 for the parts outside the CDR3, the full variable domain is DVKVTQSSRYLVKRTGEKVFLECVQDMDHENMFWYRQDPGLGLRLIYFSYDVKMKEKGDIPEGYSVSREKKERFSLILESASTNQTSMYLCASSQERKRKETQYFGPGTRLLVL.

CDR3 residues: CASSTTAGTEETQYF. The gene calls are TRBV28 and TRBJ2-5; the D gene TCRdb calls, TRBD1, cannot be checked with no DNA. This CDR3 contains 15 residues. Germline assignment: CDR1 MDHEN and CDR2 SYDVKM.

The chain recombines TRBV7-7 with TRBJ2-7; checking the TCRdb D call of TRBD1 is not possible without DNA. Looked up from germline, CDR1 is SSHAT and CDR2 is FNYEAQ (reference sequence). There are 14 residues in the CDR3. The CDR3 here is CASSSNRDSYEQYF. Full variable domain (missing parts from reference TRBV7-7 and TRBJ2-7): GAGVSQSPRYKVTKRGQDVTLRCDPISSHATLYWYQQALGQGPEFLTYFNYEAQPDKSGLPSDRFSAERPEGSISTLTIQRTEQRDSAMYRCASSSNRDSYEQYFGPGTRLTVT.

The rearrangement joins TRBV25-1 to TRBJ2-7. The V gene's germline CDR1 is MGHDK and CDR2 SYGVNS. This CDR3 has 13 residues. The CDR3 region is CASSARVKYEQYF.

The chain uses TRBV2 and TRBJ2-1; TCRdb designates TRBD1, a call that cannot be tested without DNA. Germline V lookup: CDR1 SNHLY, CDR2 FYNNEI. This CDR3 has 13 residues. This CDR3 reads CASTDTSYNEQLF. The whole variable domain, remainder taken from reference TRBV2 and TRBJ2-1, is EPEVTQTPSHQVTQMGQEVILRCVPISNHLYFYWYRQILGQKVEFLVSFYNNEISEKSEIFDDQFSVERPDGSNFTLKIRSTKLEDSAMYFCASTDTSYNEQLFGPGTRLTVL.

V is TRBV2 and J is TRBJ2-1; TCRdb selects TRBD2, and the lack of DNA leaves this call unchecked. The CDR3 contains 19 residues. In germline, CDR1 is SNHLY, CDR2 FYNNEI. The CDR3 region is CASSEVGWGLAGVFNEQFF.

The J gene is TRBJ2-2, the V gene TRBV14. This CDR3 region has 13 residues. Germline lookup yields CDR1 SGHDN and CDR2 FVKESK. The chain's CDR3 is CATQELNTGELFF.

CDR3 loop: CASSSDRVGGNYGYTF. The chain is built from TRBV12-3 or TRBV12-4 and TRBJ1-2; TCRdb's D call, TRBD1, is unchecked because there is no DNA. CDR3 length equals 16 residues.

The chain has TRBV5-6 and TRBJ2-5; TCRdb's assignment of TRBD2 cannot be checked, as there is no DNA. The CDR3 is 14 residues long. CDR1 SGHDT and CDR2 YYEEEE come from the germline V gene. The CDR3 reads CASSLGGVMETQYF.

The V and J genes are TRBV14 and TRBJ1-6. Looked up from germline, CDR1 is SGHDN and CDR2 is FVKESK. The CDR3 loop spans 15 amino acids. The CDR3 here is CASSQDFGVGSPLHF.

The chain joins TRBV10-3 to TRBJ2-7; with no DNA, the TCRdb D assignment of TRBD2 cannot be verified. Germline V gene sequence: CDR1 ENHRY, CDR2 SYGVKD. The CDR3 sequence is 14 residues long. The CDR3 spells CAISESREGHEQYF.

This rearrangement joins TRBV7-9 to TRBJ2-7; TCRdb selects TRBD1, and the lack of DNA leaves this call unchecked. Looked up from germline, CDR1 is SEHNR and CDR2 is FQNEAQ (reference sequence). The CDR3 is made up of 12 amino acids. CDR3 residues: CASTNREIGQYF.

V is TRBV6-5 and J is TRBJ1-2. The CDR3 loop spans 14 amino acids. CDR1 and CDR2 from the germline V gene are MNHEY and SVGAGI. CDR3 sequence reads: CASSYEGGAYGYTF.

The chain carries TRBV6-2 or TRBV6-3 and TRBJ2-7; TCRdb calls TRBD1, which cannot be checked without DNA. This CDR3 spans 14 amino acids. Per the germline V gene, CDR1 is MNHEY and CDR2 is SVGEGT. Here the CDR3 reads CASSLGTGVYEQYF.

The V and J genes are TRBV25-1 and TRBJ2-2; TCRdb proposes TRBD2, but this gene call is untestable without DNA. The CDR3 contains 16 residues. Germline values: CDR1 MGHDK, CDR2 SYGVNS. The CDR3 loop is CASRALAGGPTGELFF. The full variable domain, with the rest looked up from reference TRBV25-1 and TRBJ2-2, is EADIYQTPRYLVIGTGKKITLECSQTMGHDKMYWYQQDPGMELHLIHYSYGVNSTEKGDLSSESTVSRIRTEHFPLTLESARPSHTSQYLCASRALAGGPTGELFFGEGSRLTVL.

The chain is built from TRBV5-1 and TRBJ1-1; checking the TCRdb D call of TRBD1 is not possible without DNA. The CDR3 consists of 15 residues. Germline CDR1 and CDR2: SGHRS and YFSETQ. The CDR3 sequence: CASSSGNRGNTEAFF.

This sequence joins TRBV27 and TRBJ2-1; checking the TCRdb D call of TRBD1 is not possible without DNA. Germline lookup yields CDR1 MNHEY and CDR2 SMNVEV (reference sequence). This CDR3 contains 14 residues. The CDR3 reads CASSLGGAYNEQFF.

The V gene is TRBV7-9, the J gene TRBJ2-3; the TCRdb call, TRBD2, lacks DNA for checking. Germline V gives CDR1 SEHNR, CDR2 FQNEAQ (reference sequence). This CDR3 is 16 amino acids long. CDR3: CASSLAPSGPTDTQYF.

This chain links TRBV28 with TRBJ2-7. Germline CDR1 reads MDHEN; CDR2 reads SYDVKM. The CDR3 spans 14 residues. The CDR3 reads CASSLGLSPYEQYF.